The 10 T cell receptor beta chains below were found in one sample sequenced in a study of blood T cells in healthy people across ages. The use of a sample-barcoded 5' primer and a J-beta primer mix characterized a second PCR of roughly 7 to 11 cycles. TCRdb re-called the 5' RACE reads through MiXCR, storing one row per CDR3 protein. The table lists hundreds of thousands of distinct CDR3 sequences, more than 20% of them singletons, with around 10% in the top ten. The same specimen was also included in a second study, on T cells of mothers and their children.

Sequencing used blood. Receptor source: a boy aged 10-17 years in good health.

This clonotype turned up a few times. V gene TRBV12-3 or TRBV12-4 combines with J gene TRBJ2-1; TRBD1 might be the D (5 bases). The J call may be wrong; the DNA end is better matched by TRBJ2-5. This CDR3 has 14 amino acids. The CDR3 spells CASSLRQKQETQYF. For the CDR3, the DNA is TGTGCCAGCAGTCTAAGACAGAAACAAGAGACCCAGTACTTC.

CDR3: CSARDQAVLAKNIQYF. The CDR3 nucleotides read TGCAGTGCTAGAGATCAGGCGGTACTAGCCAAAAACATTCAGTACTTC. The V and J genes are TRBV20-1 and TRBJ2-4; D uncertain. Per germline, CDR1 DFQATT and CDR2 SNEGSKA (reference sequence). The CDR3 spans 16 residues. Trimming pared 0 bases from V and 0 bases from J, leaving 12 bases between.

In this sample, this clonotype turned up a few times. The chain has TRBV7-2 and TRBJ1-5, with D possibly being TRBD1 (5 bases). CDR3 size: 13 residues. The V gene lost 4 bases and the J gene lost 6 bases, with 10 bases spanning the gap. CDR1 is SGHTA and CDR2 is FQGNSA in the germline V gene. The CDR3 nucleotides are TGTGCCAGCAGCTCAGACAGTTTTCAGCCCCAGCATTTT. It translates to CASSSDSFQPQHF. The complete variable domain, with remaining parts taken from reference TRBV7-2 and TRBJ1-5, reads GAGVSQSPSNKVTEKGKDVELRCDPISGHTALYWYRQSLGQGLEFLIYFQGNSAPDKSGLPSDRFSAERTGGSVSTLTIQRTQQEDSAVYLCASSSDSFQPQHFGDGTRLSIL.

This chain joins TRBV20-1 and TRBJ2-3, with 10 bases identical to TRBD2. Trimming removed 3 bases from V and 4 bases from J; junction bases left unmatched: 7. The CDR3 contains 15 residues. Per germline, CDR1 DFQATT and CDR2 SNEGSKA (reference sequence). The CDR3 region has the DNA TGCAGTGCTAGCCCATCTAGCGGGAGAGCAGATACGCAGTATTTT. It specifies CSASPSSGRADTQYF.

In its sample, this clonotype was seen a few times. V usage is TRBV3-1 and J usage is TRBJ2-1; no clear D gene. Judging by the DNA end, TRBJ2-7 fits better; the J call may be wrong. The CDR3 has 14 amino acids. Germline V CDR1 and CDR2: LGHDT, YNNKEL (reference sequence). The CDR3 here is CASSPFGASYEQYF. The CDR3 coding sequence is TGTGCCAGCAGCCCCTTCGGCGCCTCCTACGAGCAGTACTTC.

This clonotype appeared a few times. The rearrangement uses TRBV15 and TRBJ2-7, with no clear D. This CDR3 comprises 14 residues. Germline CDR1 and CDR2: LNHNV and YYDKDF (reference sequence). Trimming stripped 3 bases from V and 0 bases from J, with 9 bases between. The CDR3 region is CATSSQISSYEQYF. The CDR3 bases are TGTGCCACCAGCAGCCAGATAAGCTCCTACGAGCAGTACTTC.

This clonotype was detected only a few times. The J gene is TRBJ2-5, the V gene TRBV15, with D perhaps matching TRBD1 (6 bases). The CDR3 is 15 amino acids. The V end was cut by 2 bases, the J end by 5 bases, with 15 bases between. CDR1 and CDR2 (germline): LNHNV, YYDKDF (reference sequence). This CDR3 reads CATSRFSGTFETQYF. CDR3 bases: TGTGCCACCAGCAGATTCTCCGGGACATTTGAGACCCAGTACTTC.

The V gene is TRBV7-2, the J gene TRBJ2-5; D remains unclear. Trimming left V 8 bases short and J 2 bases short, with 12 bases between. The germline gives CDR1 SGHTA, CDR2 FQGNSA. This CDR3 is 13 amino acids long. This CDR3 reads CASGRGKQETQYF. CDR3 in DNA: TGTGCCAGCGGTCGAGGCAAGCAAGAGACCCAGTACTTC.

Comments on this clonotype: Relative to the germline gene, one junction end is altered; a read error may explain this. This sequence joins TRBV28 and TRBJ1-5; unclear D gene. Germline CDR1 and CDR2: MDHEN and SYDVKM. The CDR3 covers 16 residues. The DNA of the CDR3 is TGTGCCTGCAGTTCTAAACGGAGGGTGGGGAGTCAGCCCCAGCATTTT. Translating it yields CACSSKRRVGSQPQHF.

The gene calls are TRBV4-2 and TRBJ2-2; 12 bases map to TRBD2. With V trimmed by 5 bases and J by 4 bases, 2 bases remained unmatched. There are 15 residues in the CDR3. Per the germline V gene, CDR1 is LGHNA and CDR2 is YNFKEQ. CDR3 nucleotide sequence: TGTGCCAGCAGCGGACTAGCGGGGTTCACCGGGGAGCTGTTTTTT. Amino acid sequence: CASSGLAGFTGELFF.